Included here is one TCR beta chain sequence, with context. Trimming stripped 1 base from V and 8 bases from J, with 18 bases between. This CDR3 has 16 residues. Germline CDR1 reads MNHEY; CDR2 reads SMNVEV (reference sequence). The data stem from a study of T cell changes during pregnancy in multiple sclerosis. The protocol was immunoSEQ multiplex PCR, while the TCRdb copy is restricted to in-frame clones and leaves out a portion. The data show 50,000 to 80,000 clones, roughly 92% seen once. Source: peripheral blood, taken in the second trimester of pregnancy. The clonotype comes from a female donor with multiple sclerosis, enrolled in a pregnancy study. The chain combines TRBV27 with TRBJ2-1; possible D gene TRBD2, 6 bases. The CDR3: CASSLLGRDYSDEQFF. The CDR3 DNA reads as TGTGCCAGCAGTTTATTGGGGCGGGATTACTCCGATGAGCAGTTCTTC.